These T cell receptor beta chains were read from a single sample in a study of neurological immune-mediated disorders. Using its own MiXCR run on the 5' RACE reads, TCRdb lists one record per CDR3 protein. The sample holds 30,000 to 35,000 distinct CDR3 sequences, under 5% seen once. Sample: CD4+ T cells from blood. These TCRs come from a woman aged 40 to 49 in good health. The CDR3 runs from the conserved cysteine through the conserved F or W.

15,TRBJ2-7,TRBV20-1,CSARARGTLVYEQYF
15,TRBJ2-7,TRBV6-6,CASSHGTDRTYEQYF
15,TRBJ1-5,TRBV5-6,CASSRGQGARQPQHF
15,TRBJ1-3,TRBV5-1,CASSLEGTAGNTIYF
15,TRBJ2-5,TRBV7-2,CASSLDRRGAETQYF
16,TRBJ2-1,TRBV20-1,CSARGASGRAVNEQFF
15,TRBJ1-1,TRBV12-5,CASGLVQGGRTEAFF
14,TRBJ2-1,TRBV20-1,CSAVGPSSYNEQFF
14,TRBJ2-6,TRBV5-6,CASSLGYGANVLTF
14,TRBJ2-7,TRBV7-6,CASSLGSGPYEQYF
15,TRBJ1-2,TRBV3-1,CASSQGRRGNNGYTF
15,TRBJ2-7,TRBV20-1,CSTKHPSGPFYEQYF
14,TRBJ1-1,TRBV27,CASSSRGWNTEAFF
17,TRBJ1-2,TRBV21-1,CASSKKEEEVANYGYTF
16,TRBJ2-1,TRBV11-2,CASSSPRGTNYNEQFF
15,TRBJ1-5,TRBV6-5,CASSYSIRGNQPQHF
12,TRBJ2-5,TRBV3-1,CASSQAKETQYF
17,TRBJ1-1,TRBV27,CASSPYGSSPGGTEAFF
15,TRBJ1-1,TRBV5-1,CASSLWGQAPPEAFF
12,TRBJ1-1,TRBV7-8,CASSWRTSEAFF
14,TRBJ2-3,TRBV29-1,CSVRSQGSTDTQYF
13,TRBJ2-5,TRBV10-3,CAATSGSGETQYF
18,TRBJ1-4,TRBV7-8,CASSSRSFGGGLNEKLFF
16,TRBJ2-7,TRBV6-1,CASSEKPRERSYEQYF
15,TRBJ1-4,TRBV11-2,CASSPGGKMVAKLFF
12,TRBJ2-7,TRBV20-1,CSASTRTYEQYF
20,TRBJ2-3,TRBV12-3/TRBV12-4,CASSFVAGDRGVGSTDTQYF
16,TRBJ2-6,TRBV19,CASSSRTTSGANVLTF
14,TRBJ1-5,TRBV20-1,CSASGTDSNQPQHF
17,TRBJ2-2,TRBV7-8,CASRGGTGRRSTGELFF
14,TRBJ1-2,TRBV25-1,CASSEGRRAYGYTF
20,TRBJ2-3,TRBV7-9,CASSFVSSGRLTSSTDTQYF
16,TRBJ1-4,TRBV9,CASSVGATRAYEKLFF
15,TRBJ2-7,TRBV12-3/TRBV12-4,CASSRTSGGSYEQYF
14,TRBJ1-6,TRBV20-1,CSARFGFTDSPLHF
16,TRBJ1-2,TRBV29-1,CSVIADRGGHPRGYTF
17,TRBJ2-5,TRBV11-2,CASSGGTSGLLKETQYF
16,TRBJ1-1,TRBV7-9,CASSSDRRHMNTEAFF
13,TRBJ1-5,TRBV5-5,CASSMNPGEPQHF
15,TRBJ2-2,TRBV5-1,CASSFQTGSTGELFF
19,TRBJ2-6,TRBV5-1,CASSSGTTRPDSGANVLTF
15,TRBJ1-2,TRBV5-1,CASSPESYKTDGYTF
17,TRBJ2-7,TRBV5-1,CASSRTMGGASSYEQYF
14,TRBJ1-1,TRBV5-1,CASSLQGADTEAFF
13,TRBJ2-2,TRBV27,CASSRRHDGELFF
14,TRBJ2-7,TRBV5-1,CASSATGPSYEQYF
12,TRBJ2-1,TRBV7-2,CASSLRKFEQFF
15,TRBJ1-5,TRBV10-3,CAISDPRQSDQPQHF
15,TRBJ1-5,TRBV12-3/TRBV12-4,CASTSRASGGQPQHF
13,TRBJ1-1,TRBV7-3,CASSLKQNTEAFF
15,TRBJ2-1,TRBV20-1,CSASGGDRGPDEQFF
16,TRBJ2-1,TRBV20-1,CSPVGREGHSYNEQFF
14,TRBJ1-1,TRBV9,CASSADDRVTEAFF